Each of the 9 T cell receptor beta chains below was sequenced from the same sample in a study of T cells in Graves' hyperthyroidism and ophthalmopathy. Amplification of TCR beta CDR3 regions was performed using RNA transcripts as template. HTBI primers drove first-round RT-PCR of the TCR CDR3. MiXCR was run by TCRdb on the multiplex PCR reads, yielding one entry per CDR3 protein. Here the sample spans a few hundred thousand distinct CDR3 sequences, 15% to 18% being singletons. Sequencing input: blood. These receptors all stem from a woman aged 25 to 39 with Graves' hyperthyroidism.

The J gene is TRBJ2-1, the V gene TRBV19, with no clear D. This CDR3 is built from 14 residues. With 7 bases removed from V and 1 base from J, the gap between germline ends came to 11 bases. Per the germline V gene, CDR1 is LNHDA and CDR2 is SQIVND (reference sequence). This CDR3 reads CASTEAQSYNEQFF. CDR3 in DNA: TGTGCCAGTACCGAGGCACAGTCCTACAATGAGCAGTTCTTC. Using reference TRBV19 and TRBJ2-1 for the parts outside the CDR3, the full variable domain is DGGITQSPKYLFRKEGQNVTLSCEQNLNHDAMYWYRQDPGQGLRLIYYSQIVNDFQKGDIAEGYSVSREKKESFPLTVTSAQKNPTAFYLCASTEAQSYNEQFFGPGTRLTVL.

This clonotype was observed a handful of times. The chain links TRBV2 to TRBJ1-2; 10 bases map to TRBD1. The germline CDR1 and CDR2 sequences are SNHLY and FYNNEI. The V segment lost 4 bases and the J segment 3 bases; nucleotides outside the gene matches: 5. The CDR3 length is 15 residues. CDR3 coding DNA: TGTGCCAGCAGTGCCTGGACAGGGGGTGACTATGGCTACACCTTC. Its protein product is CASSAWTGGDYGYTF.

This clonotype was counted many times. The J gene is TRBJ2-7, the V gene TRBV12-3 or TRBV12-4; tentative D call: TRBD2 (6 bases). The V end lost 6 bases, the J end lost 5 bases, and 17 bases lay between the germline ends. The CDR3 is 14 residues long. As DNA, the CDR3 is TGTGCCAGCAGCCAACCGGGCGGGACCAACGAGCAGTACTTC. As protein: CASSQPGGTNEQYF.

This sequence joins TRBV20-1 and TRBJ2-3, with TRBD2 matching 14 bases. V gave up 8 bases and J gave up 4 bases; unmatched junction bases: 20. The CDR3 extends over 19 amino acids. Looked up from germline, CDR1 is DFQATT and CDR2 is SNEGSKA (reference sequence). CDR3 sequence: CSFARGLAGVGIGADTQYF. In DNA, the CDR3 is TGCAGTTTTGCTCGGGGACTAGCGGGAGTTGGAATCGGCGCAGATACGCAGTATTTT.

This clonotype was counted ten times or more. The V and J genes are TRBV6-1 and TRBJ2-7, with D perhaps assigned TRBD1 or TRBD2 (6 bases each). The CDR3 totals 15 residues. Trimming shortened V by 3 bases and J by 6 bases, and 18 bases separated the two germline ends. Germline V lookup: CDR1 MNHNS, CDR2 SASEGT. The CDR3 DNA sequence: TGTGCCAGCAGTGATAGGGGGGTACTAATGGGCGAGCAGTACTTC. Its translation is CASSDRGVLMGEQYF.

This chain uses TRBV9 with TRBJ2-2; TRBD1 might be the D (5 bases). This CDR3 has 15 amino acids. Germline-derived CDR1 and CDR2 are SGDLS and YYNGEE. V was pared by 0 bases and J by 3 bases, with 9 bases between. CDR3 region: CASSVGGTYTGELFF. The CDR3 region has the DNA TGTGCCAGCAGCGTAGGGGGCACCTACACCGGGGAGCTGTTTTTT.

This clonotype was detected ten times or more. The chain joins TRBV30 to TRBJ1-5, with unresolved D. The V gene's germline CDR1 is GTSNPN and CDR2 SVGIG (reference sequence). The V gene lost 0 bases and the J gene lost 0 bases, with 3 bases spanning the gap. The CDR3 totals 13 residues. The CDR3 DNA reads TGTGCCTGGAGTGTAAGTAGCAATCAGCCCCAGCATTTT. Protein: CAWSVSSNQPQHF.

This clonotype was found many times. The gene calls are TRBV7-2 and TRBJ2-7, with D unresolved. Germline CDR1 SGHTA, CDR2 FQGNSA. Trimming took off 2 bases at V and 5 bases at J, with 13 bases between the two ends. The CDR3 covers 14 residues. As DNA, the CDR3 is TGTGCCAGCAGCTTAACCCCGACACGCCACGAGCAGTACTTC. Amino acids: CASSLTPTRHEQYF.

This clonotype was counted ten times or more. The rearrangement uses TRBV5-1 and TRBJ2-1; no clear D gene. The CDR3 is made up of 16 amino acids. Germline lookup yields CDR1 SGHRS and CDR2 YFSETQ. V lost 4 bases and J 3 bases, leaving 17 bases between the germline ends. The CDR3 loop reads CASSRIIGGIYNEQFF. CDR3 bases: TGCGCCAGCAGCCGGATTATTGGCGGTATCTACAATGAGCAGTTCTTC.